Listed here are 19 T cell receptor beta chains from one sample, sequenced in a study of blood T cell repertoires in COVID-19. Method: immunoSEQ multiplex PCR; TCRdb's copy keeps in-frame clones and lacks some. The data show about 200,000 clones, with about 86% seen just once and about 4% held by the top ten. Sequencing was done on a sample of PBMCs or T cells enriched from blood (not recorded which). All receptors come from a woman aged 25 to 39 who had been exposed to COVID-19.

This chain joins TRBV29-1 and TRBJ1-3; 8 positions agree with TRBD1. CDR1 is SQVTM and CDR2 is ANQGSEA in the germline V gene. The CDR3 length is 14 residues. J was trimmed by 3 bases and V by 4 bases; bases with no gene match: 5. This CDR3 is CSVVDRGIGNTIYF. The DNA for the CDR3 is TGCAGCGTTGTCGACAGGGGTATTGGAAACACCATATATTTT. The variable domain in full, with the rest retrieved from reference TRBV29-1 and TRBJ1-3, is SAVISQKPSRDICQRGTSLTIQCQVDSQVTMMFWYRQQPGQSLTLIATANQGSEATYESGFVIDKFPISRPNLTFSTLTVSNMSPEDSSIYLCSVVDRGIGNTIYFGEGSWLTVV.

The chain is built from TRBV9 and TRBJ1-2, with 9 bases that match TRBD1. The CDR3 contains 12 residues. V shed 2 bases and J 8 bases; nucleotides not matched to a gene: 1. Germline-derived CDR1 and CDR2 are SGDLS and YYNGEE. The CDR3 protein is CASSVTGGGYTF. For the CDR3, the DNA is TGTGCCAGCAGCGTGACAGGGGGAGGCTACACCTTC.

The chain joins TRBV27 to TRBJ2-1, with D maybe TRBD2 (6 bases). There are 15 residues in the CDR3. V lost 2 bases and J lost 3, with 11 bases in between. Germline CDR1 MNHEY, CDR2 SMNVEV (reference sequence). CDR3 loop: CASSLVGGVYNEQFF. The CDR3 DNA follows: TGTGCCAGCAGTTTAGTGGGGGGAGTCTACAATGAGCAGTTCTTC.

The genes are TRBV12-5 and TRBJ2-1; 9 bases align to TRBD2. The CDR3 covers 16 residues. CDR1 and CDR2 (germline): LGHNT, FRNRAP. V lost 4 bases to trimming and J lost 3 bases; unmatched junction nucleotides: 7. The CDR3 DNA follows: TGTGCTAGTGGTTCCACCGGGACTAGCTTCTACAATGAGCAGTTCTTC. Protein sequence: CASGSTGTSFYNEQFF.

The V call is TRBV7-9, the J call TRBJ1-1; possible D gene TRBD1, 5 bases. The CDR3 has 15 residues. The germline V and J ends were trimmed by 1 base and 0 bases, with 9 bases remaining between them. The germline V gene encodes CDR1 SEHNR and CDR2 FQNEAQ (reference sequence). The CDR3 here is CASSLEAGLNTEAFF. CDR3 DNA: TGTGCCAGCAGCTTAGAGGCAGGGCTGAACACTGAAGCTTTCTTT.

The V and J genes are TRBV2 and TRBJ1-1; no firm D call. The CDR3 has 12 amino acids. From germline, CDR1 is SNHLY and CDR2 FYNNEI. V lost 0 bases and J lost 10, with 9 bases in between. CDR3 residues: CASSEAPSGAFF. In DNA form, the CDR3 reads TGTGCCAGCAGTGAAGCGCCTTCCGGAGCTTTCTTT. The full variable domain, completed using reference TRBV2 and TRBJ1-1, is EPEVTQTPSHQVTQMGQEVILRCVPISNHLYFYWYRQILGQKVEFLVSFYNNEISEKSEIFDDQFSVERPDGSNFTLKIRSTKLEDSAMYFCASSEAPSGAFFGQGTRLTVV.

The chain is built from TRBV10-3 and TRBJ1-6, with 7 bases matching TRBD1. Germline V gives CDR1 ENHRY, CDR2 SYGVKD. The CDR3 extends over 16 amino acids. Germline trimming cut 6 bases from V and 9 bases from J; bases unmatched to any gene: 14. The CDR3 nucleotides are TGTGCCATCAGCCCGACAGGGAATCCCTCCAGTTCACCCCTCCACTTT. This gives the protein CAISPTGNPSSSPLHF.

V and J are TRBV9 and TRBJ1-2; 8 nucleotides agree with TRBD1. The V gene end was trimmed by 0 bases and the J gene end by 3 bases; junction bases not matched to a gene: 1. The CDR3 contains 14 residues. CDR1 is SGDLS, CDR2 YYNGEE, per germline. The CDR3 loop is CASSVGTGHYGYTF. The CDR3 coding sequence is TGTGCCAGCAGCGTAGGGACAGGGCACTATGGCTACACCTTC.

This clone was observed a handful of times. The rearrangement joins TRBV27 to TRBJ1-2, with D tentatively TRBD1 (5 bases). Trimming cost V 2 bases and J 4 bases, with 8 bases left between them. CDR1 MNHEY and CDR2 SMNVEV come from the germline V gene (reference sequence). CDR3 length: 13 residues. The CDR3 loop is CASSLRQGYGYTF. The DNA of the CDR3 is TGTGCCAGCAGTTTAAGGCAGGGCTATGGCTACACCTTC.

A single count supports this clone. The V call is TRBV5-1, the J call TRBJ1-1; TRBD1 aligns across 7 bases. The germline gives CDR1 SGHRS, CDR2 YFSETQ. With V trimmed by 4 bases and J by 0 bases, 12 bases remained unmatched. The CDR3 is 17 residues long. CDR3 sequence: CASSPSTGAILNTEAFF. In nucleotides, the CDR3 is TGCGCCAGCAGCCCCAGCACAGGGGCGATTTTGAACACTGAAGCTTTCTTT.

In DNA, the CDR3 is TGTGCCAGCAGTTTGGGACAGGGCAGGTACGAGCAGTACTTC. Translation gives CASSLGQGRYEQYF. The chain is built from TRBV27 and TRBJ2-7; TRBD1 agrees at 9 bases. V lost 3 bases to trimming and J lost 4 bases; unmatched junction nucleotides: 4. Germline lookup yields CDR1 MNHEY and CDR2 SMNVEV (reference sequence). The length of the CDR3 is 14 residues.

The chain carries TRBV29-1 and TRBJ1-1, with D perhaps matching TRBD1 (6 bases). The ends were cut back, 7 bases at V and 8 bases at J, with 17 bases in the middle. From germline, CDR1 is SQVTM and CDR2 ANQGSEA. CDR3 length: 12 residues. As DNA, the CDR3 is TGCAGCGCCCGAAATGGACAGACCGAAGCTTTCTTT. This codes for CSARNGQTEAFF.

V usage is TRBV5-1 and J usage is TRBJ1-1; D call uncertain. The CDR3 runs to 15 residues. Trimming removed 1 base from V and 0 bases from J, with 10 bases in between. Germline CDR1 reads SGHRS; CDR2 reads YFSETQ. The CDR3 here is CASSLYPGMNTEAFF. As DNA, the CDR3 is TGCGCCAGCAGCTTGTATCCGGGGATGAACACTGAAGCTTTCTTT.

In DNA, the CDR3 is TGTGCCAGCAGCGCGCTGGACAGGGCGGATGAAAAACTGTTTTTT. The encoded protein is CASSALDRADEKLFF. The J gene is TRBJ1-4, the V gene TRBV5-6; TRBD1 aligns across 8 bases. The CDR3 contains 15 residues. V shed 4 bases and J 6 bases; nucleotides not matched to a gene: 8. Germline-derived CDR1 and CDR2 are SGHDT and YYEEEE.

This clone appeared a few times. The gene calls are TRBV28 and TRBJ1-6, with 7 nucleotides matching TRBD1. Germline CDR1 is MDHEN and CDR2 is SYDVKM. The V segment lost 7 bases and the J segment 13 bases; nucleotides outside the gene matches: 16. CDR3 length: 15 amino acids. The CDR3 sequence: CASNSPRTGGSPLHF. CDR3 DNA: TGTGCCAGCAACTCCCCTCGGACAGGCGGGTCGCCCCTCCACTTT.

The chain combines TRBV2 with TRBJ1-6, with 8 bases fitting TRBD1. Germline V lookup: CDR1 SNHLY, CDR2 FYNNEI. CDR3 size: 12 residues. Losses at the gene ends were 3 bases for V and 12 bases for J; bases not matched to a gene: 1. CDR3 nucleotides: TGTGCCAGCAGTGAGACAGGGGTACCCCTCCACTTT. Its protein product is CASSETGVPLHF.

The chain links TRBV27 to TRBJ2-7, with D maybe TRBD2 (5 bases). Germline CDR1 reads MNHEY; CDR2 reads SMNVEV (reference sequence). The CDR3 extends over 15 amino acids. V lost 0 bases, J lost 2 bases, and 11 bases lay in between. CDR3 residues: CASSLSIGVTYEQYF. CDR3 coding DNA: TGTGCCAGCAGTTTATCGATCGGGGTTACCTACGAGCAGTACTTC.

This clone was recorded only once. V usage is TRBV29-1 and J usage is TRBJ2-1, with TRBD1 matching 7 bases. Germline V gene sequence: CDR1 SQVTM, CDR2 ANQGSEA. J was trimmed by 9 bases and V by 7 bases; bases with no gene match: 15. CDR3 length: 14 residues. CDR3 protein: CSGRTGATQGEQFF. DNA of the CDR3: TGCAGCGGAAGGACAGGAGCCACCCAGGGTGAGCAGTTCTTC.

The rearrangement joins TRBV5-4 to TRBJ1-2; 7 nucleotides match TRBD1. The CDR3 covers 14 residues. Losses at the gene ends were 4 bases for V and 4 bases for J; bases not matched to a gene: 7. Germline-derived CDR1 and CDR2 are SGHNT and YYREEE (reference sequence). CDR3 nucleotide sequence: TGTGCCAGCAGCCAAGGGGGCGGCGGCTATGGCTACACCTTC. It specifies CASSQGGGGYGYTF.